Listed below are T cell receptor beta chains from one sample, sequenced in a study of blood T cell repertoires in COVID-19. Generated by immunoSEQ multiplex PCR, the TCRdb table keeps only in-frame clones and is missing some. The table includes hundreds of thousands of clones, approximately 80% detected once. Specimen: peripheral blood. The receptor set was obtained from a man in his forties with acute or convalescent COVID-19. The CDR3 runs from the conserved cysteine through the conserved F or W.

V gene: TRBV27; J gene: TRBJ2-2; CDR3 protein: CATRWGQGSTGELFF
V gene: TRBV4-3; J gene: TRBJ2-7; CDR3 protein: CASSRGLSGITYEQYF
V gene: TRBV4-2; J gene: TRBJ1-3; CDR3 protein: CASSPGQTSSGNTIYF
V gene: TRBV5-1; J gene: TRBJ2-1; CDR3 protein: CASTGGTANNEQFF
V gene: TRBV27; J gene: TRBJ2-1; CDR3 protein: CASDLKRGYYNEQFF
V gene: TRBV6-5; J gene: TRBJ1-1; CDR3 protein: CASRRDTRNTEAFF
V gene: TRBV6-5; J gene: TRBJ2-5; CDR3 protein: CASSPAGAQETQYF
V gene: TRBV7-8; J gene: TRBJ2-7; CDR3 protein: CASSLARQGAYEQYF
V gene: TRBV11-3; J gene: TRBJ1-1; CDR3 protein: CASSLDGTGSEAFF
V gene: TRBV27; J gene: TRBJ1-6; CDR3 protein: CASSLPGSPLHF
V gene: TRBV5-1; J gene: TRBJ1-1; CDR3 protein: CASSLERGSAFF
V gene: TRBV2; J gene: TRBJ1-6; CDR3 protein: CASSVGLFSPLHF
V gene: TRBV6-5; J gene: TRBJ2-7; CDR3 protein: CASSYSETGLYF
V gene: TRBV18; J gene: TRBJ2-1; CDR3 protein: CASSAAGFYNEQFF
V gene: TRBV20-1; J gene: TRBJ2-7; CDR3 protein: CSASPGLAAYEQYF
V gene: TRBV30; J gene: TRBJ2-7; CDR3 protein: CAWSVGIRGAYEQYF
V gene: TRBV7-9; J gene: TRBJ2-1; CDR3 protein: CASSLGANRAHEQFF
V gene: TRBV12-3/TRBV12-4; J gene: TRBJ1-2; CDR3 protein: CASSFSNGYTF
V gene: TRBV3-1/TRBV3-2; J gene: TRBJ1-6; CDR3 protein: CASSQLAGTGDSPLHF
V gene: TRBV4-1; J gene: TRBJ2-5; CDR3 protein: CASSLGTSGTQYF
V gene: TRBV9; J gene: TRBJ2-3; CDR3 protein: CASSVVQGMGTDTQYF
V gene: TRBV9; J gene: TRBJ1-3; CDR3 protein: CASSRSSGGWSGNTIYF
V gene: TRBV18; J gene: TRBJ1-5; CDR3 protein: CASSPEGPQPQHF
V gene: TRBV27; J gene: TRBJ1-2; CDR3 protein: CASSPRGGLMSGYTF
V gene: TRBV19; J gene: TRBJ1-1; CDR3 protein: CASRTTSQGAEAFF
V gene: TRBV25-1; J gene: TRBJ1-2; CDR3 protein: CASSDRTGDLGGYTF
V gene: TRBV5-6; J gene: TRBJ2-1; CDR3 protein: CASSLGMREGLSNEQFF
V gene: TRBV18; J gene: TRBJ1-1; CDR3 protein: CASSPEGALNTEAFF
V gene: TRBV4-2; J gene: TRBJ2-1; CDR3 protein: CASSHPLRLAGGGYNEQFF
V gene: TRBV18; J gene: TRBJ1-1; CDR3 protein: CASSPRQTGVSEAFF
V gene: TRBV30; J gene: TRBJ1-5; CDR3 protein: CAWRIGGNQPQHF
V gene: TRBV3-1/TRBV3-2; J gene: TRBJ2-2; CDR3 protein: CASSPSGTAGELFF
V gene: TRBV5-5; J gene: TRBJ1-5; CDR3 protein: CASTPTGSGNQPQHF
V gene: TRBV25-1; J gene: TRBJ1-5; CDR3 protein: CASSSTGESQPQHF
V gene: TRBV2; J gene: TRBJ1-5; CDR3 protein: CASSDARGNQPQHF
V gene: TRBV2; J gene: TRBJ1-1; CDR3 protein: CASSGSGQKNTEAFF
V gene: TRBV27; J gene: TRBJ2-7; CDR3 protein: CASSRAWAAYEQYF
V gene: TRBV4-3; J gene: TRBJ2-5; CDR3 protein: CASSPGLAGGRGETQYF
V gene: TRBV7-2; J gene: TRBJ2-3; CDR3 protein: CASSFLAGPDTQYF
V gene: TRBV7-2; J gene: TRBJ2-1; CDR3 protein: CASRPDLAGDPTYNEQFF
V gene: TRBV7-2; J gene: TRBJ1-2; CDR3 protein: CASRSSLGDSIISYTF
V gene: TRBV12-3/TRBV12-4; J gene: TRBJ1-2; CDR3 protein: CASSLGETTRHTF
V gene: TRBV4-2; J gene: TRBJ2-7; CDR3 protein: CASSQATGSYEQYF
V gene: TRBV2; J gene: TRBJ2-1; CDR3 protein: CASSGSGGWDEQFF
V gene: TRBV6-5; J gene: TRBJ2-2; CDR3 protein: CASSYFQVYTGELFF
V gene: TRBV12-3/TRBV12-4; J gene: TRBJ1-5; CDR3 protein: CASSPGGDQPQHF
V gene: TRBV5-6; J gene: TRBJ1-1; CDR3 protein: CASSSNSGGATEAFF
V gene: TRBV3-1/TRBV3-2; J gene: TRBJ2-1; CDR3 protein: CASSQRVGEQFF
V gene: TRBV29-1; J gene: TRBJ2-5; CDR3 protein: CSVEQGLLGGTQYF
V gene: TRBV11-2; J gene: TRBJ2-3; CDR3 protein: CASSLSGGISTDTQYF
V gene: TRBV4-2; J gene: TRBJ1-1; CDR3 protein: CASSQGDRFSDTEAFF
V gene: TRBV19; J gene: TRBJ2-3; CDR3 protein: CASSGGRGSSTDTQYF
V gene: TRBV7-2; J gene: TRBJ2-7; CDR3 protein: CASRTGTNSYEQYF
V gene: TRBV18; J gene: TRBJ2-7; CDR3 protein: CASSLERSDYEQYF